The T cell receptor beta chain described here comes from a study of T cell responses to AZD1222 COVID-19 vaccine. Method: immunoSEQ multiplex PCR; TCRdb's copy keeps in-frame clones and lacks some. Of tens of thousands of clones listed, around nine tenths are singletons. Study-wide results and caveats: Among AZD1222 vaccinees, only six or seven were seropositive at baseline. Sampled repertoires all dated from after the peak T cell response.

Remarks on this clone: What it binds is unknown.

CDR3 length equals 15 residues. The germline gives CDR1 ENHRY, CDR2 SYGVKD. The junction had 6 bases not matched to a gene; V was cut back by 6 bases and J by 1 base. J is TRBJ2-7 and V is TRBV10-3; 10 bases fit TRBD1. The sample was peripheral blood, taken on day 0 of MenACWY control vaccination. The sequence was obtained from an adult in good health. The CDR3, as DNA: TGTGCCATCAGGGAAGGGACAGGGGAATCCTACGAGCAGTACTTC. Translated: CAIREGTGESYEQYF.